This T cell receptor (beta chain) was identified in a study of metastatic and nonmetastatic thyroid tumors. Patients underwent thyroid surgery, and none had received any treatment before it. The germline gives CDR1 SGHTS, CDR2 YDEGEE. Trimming stripped 0 bases from V and 4 bases from J, with 11 bases between. The CDR3 sequence is 15 residues long. This clone was detected ten times or more. From the PCR reads, TCRdb re-called clones with MiXCR. The sample has some 28,000 clones; 20% to 30% are singletons. V is TRBV5-8 and J is TRBJ1-3; a weak D match, TRBD1 (5 bases). The TCR originated in a female donor with papillary thyroid cancer or a benign thyroid nodule (not recorded which). Some clones in this sample may be carry-over from other donors' samples. The sequenced sample consisted of blood. The CDR3 DNA sequence: TGTGCCAGCAGCTTGGTCATGGGGCGAGGAAACACCATATATTTT. It specifies CASSLVMGRGNTIYF.